This T cell receptor beta chain appears in the sequencing data of a study of CD8+CD57+ T cells in acquired aplastic anemia. Germline lookup yields CDR1 SGHVS and CDR2 FQNEAQ. The CDR3 runs 12 residues. For CDR3 and TCR beta VDJ profiling, genomic DNA was the template used. TCRdb recomputed calls from the reads with MiXCR, one row per CDR3 protein. The sample includes about 260,000 distinct CDR3 sequences, approximately 82% of them seen just once. Comments on this clonotype: A read error may produce the germline difference seen at one junction end.

Sequenced patients had shown CD8+CD57+ cell expansion by flow cytometry. Severe acquired aplastic anemia was present in all patients. This receptor was obtained from a human donor with aplastic anemia. The chain uses TRBV7-8 and TRBJ2-5; a weak D match, TRBD2 (5 bases). Sequencing used sorted CD4+, CD8+, or CD8+CD57+ T cells (not recorded which) from PBMCs. The CDR3 protein is CAGKGARETDNF. The CDR3 DNA sequence: TGTGCCGGAAAGGGAGCTAGGGAGACCGATAACTTC.